Listed below are T cell receptor beta chains from one sample, sequenced in a study of vaccination and CD4 T cells after COVID-19. TCRdb recomputed calls from the PCR reads with MiXCR, one row per CDR3 protein. The sample holds 13,000 to 15,000 distinct CDR3 sequences; just under 45% are singletons and the top ten take less than 9%. Their antigen targets remain unknown. Material for sequencing was CD4+ T cells from blood, cultured in vitro. Source of these receptors: a human donor who had recovered from COVID-19. The CDR3 runs from the conserved cysteine through the conserved F or W. The D gene is left open where the match is weak. Part of the rows lack a size; the others show once, few, many or a class for expanded clones.

J: TRBJ1-6; size: .; D: TRBD1; V: TRBV25-1; DNA: TGTGCCAGCGTAGACAGGGTAAATTCACCCCTCCACTTT; CDR3: CASVDRVNSPLHF
J: TRBJ2-1; size: .; D: TRBD2; V: TRBV10-3; DNA: TGTGCCATCAGTGGACTAGCGGGAACCTACAATGAGCAGTTCTTC; CDR3: CAISGLAGTYNEQFF
J: TRBJ1-2; size: .; D: TRBD1; V: TRBV20-1; DNA: TGCAGTGCTCCCGCAGGGACAGGGGTAGTAGTTGGCTACACCTTC; CDR3: CSAPAGTGVVVGYTF
J: TRBJ2-7; size: .; D: TRBD1; V: TRBV6-1; DNA: TGTGCCAGCAGCCAGGGACAGGTGGGGTACGAGCAGTACTTC; CDR3: CASSQGQVGYEQYF
J: TRBJ1-2; size: .; D: .; V: TRBV5-6; DNA: TGTGCCAGCAGCCTCCCGACAGGTTCGGACTATGGCTACACCTTC; CDR3: CASSLPTGSDYGYTF
J: TRBJ2-5; size: .; D: TRBD2; V: TRBV11-2; DNA: TGTGCCAGCAGCTTAAAGGGTAGCGGGAGGAATGAAGAGACCCAGTACTTC; CDR3: CASSLKGSGRNEETQYF
J: TRBJ2-7; size: .; D: .; V: TRBV10-3; DNA: TGTGCCATCGGAAAACAGGGATCCTACGAGCAGTACTTC; CDR3: CAIGKQGSYEQYF
J: TRBJ1-2; size: .; D: TRBD1; V: TRBV6-1; DNA: TGTGCCAGCAGAAGACAGGGAGTAGGCTATGGCTACACCTTC; CDR3: CASRRQGVGYGYTF
J: TRBJ1-1; size: .; D: .; V: TRBV7-2; DNA: TGTGCCAGCAGCTTAATGAGACAGATACTGAACACTGAAGCTTTCTTT; CDR3: CASSLMRQILNTEAFF
J: TRBJ2-7; size: few; D: .; V: TRBV6-1; DNA: TGTGCCAGCAGTGAGGGCAGTGAAGGTCGCGAGCAGTACTTC; CDR3: CASSEGSEGREQYF
J: TRBJ2-7; size: .; D: TRBD2; V: TRBV29-1; DNA: TGCAGCGTTCCGGGAGGGCCCTCCGAGCAGTACTTC; CDR3: CSVPGGPSEQYF
J: TRBJ2-1; size: .; D: TRBD1; V: TRBV27; DNA: TGTGCCAGCAGTTTAGGACAGGGCTACAATGAGCAGTTCTTC; CDR3: CASSLGQGYNEQFF